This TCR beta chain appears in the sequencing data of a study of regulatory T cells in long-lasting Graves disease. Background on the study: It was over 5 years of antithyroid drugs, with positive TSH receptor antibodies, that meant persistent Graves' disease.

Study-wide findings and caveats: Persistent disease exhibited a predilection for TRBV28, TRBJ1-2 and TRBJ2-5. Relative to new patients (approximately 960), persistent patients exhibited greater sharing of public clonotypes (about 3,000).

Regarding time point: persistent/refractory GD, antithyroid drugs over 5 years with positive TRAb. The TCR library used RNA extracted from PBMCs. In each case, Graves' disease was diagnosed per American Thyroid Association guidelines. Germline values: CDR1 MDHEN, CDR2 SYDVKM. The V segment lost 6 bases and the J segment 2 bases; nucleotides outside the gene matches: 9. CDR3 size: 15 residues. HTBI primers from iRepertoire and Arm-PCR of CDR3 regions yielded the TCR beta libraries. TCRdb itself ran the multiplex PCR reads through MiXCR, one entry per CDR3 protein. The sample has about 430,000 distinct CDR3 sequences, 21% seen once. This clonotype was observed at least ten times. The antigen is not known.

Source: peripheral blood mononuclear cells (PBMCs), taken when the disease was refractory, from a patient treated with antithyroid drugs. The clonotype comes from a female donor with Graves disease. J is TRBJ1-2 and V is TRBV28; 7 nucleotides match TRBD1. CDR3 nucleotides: TGTGCCAGCAGCTCGCCGGGACAGACAAACTATGGCTACACCTTC. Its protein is CASSSPGQTNYGYTF.